Described below is a single T cell receptor (beta chain) sequence and its context. This clonotype showed up many times. Its antigen remains undetermined. No clone much larger than this one lies a single base away; base qualities are absent. CDR3 length: 12 amino acids, cysteine to phenylalanine. Here the CDR3 DNA is all that survives: 36 bases in frame from base 1. Per the germline V gene, SQVTM is the CDR1 and ANQGSEA is the CDR2. Ends trimmed: V by 7 bases, J by 5 bases; bases unmatched to a gene: 6. Patients with ophthalmopathy had moderately to severely active disease, with a Clinical Activity Score of 3 or more, a NOSPECS grade of 4 or more, and a disease duration of less than 3 months. Anyone with other autoimmune diseases, uncontrolled infections, pregnancy or lactation was excluded from the study. Clinical symptoms, serum thyroxine, TRAb, thyroid ultrasound and orbital computed tomography were used for diagnosis. Ficoll-Paque density gradient centrifugation was used to isolate PBMCs from about 10 ml of fresh peripheral blood. Total RNA was extracted with Trizol reagent and quality-checked on an Agilent 2100 Bioanalyzer.

This sample was taken from a study of Graves' ophthalmopathy and Graves' hyperthyroidism (dated by TCRdb to between 2017 and 2018). Broadly, across the study: Peripheral blood was collected at initial diagnosis, prior to any treatment. TCR beta repertoire signatures were used to distinguish Graves' ophthalmopathy from Graves' hyperthyroidism and to predict progression to ophthalmopathy. To explore V-J signatures that separate ophthalmopathy from hyperthyroidism, a discovery set of 95 to 100 patients was enrolled, consisting of roughly 45 with ophthalmopathy and fewer than 60 with stable hyperthyroidism. After sampling, hyperthyroidism patients received methimazole starting at 30 mg daily, and ophthalmopathy patients received high-dose intravenous methylprednisolone. T-cell repertoires of thyroid tissue and blood were compared in several hyperthyroidism patients. An independent validation cohort comprised fewer than 20 hyperthyroidism patients and about 16 patients who later progressed from hyperthyroidism to ophthalmopathy. In total, 135 blood samples were TCR-sequenced: 40 to 45 ophthalmopathy, roughly 77 hyperthyroidism and about 17 hyperthyroidism-to-ophthalmopathy patients. General conclusions and limits of the study: Most expanded thyroid clonotypes with frequency above 0.001 were also detected in blood, suggesting blood repertoires may reflect the thyroid immune response. Sample size was not statistically predetermined, and group allocation was not concealed from the investigators. In cross-validation, the 13-signature model distinguished ophthalmopathy from stable hyperthyroidism with about 87% sensitivity and roughly 81% specificity, and in the test set the corresponding values were approximately 80% and 75%. In validation, the model predicted ophthalmopathy progression with about 64% sensitivity and roughly 72% specificity; roughly 11 predicted patients were CT-confirmed with GO in a median of 6.5 months.

TCR beta CDR3 regions were amplified from RNA transcripts for repertoire sequencing. The first round was an RT-PCR using HTBI primers with the Qiagen OneStep RT-PCR kit, and this first round was followed by a second-round multiplex PCR, then size selection and purification. The libraries underwent paired-end sequencing with 100 bp reads on an Illumina HiSeq2000. From the authors' description of their analysis: Reads were processed with SOAPnuke, discarding reads with adapters, uncalled bases, mean Phred below 15, or no exact constant-primer or identifier match. COPE v1.2.5 was used to merge the high-quality paired reads. Clonotypes were defined as unique nucleotide sequences and were aligned to IMGT TRB V, D and J references using MiTCR v1.1. The analysis was limited to V-J combinations with a frequency above 0.0001, which together covered 99.2% of the repertoires. For each V-J combination, a TCR clonal expansion and chaos score was defined as F50 clonal expansion divided by the chaos observed in the TCRdist matrix. Features were reduced by Welch's t-statistics and random forest to 10 to 15 V-J combinations, which fed a naive Bayes classifier. The similarity between thyroid and blood repertoires was quantified using the Morisita-Horn index. TCRdb reprocessed the public reads (quality trimming at Q25 with fastp, clone calling with MiXCR) and kept in-frame beta chains. Rows merge per CDR3 protein into single entries with the most common DNA and genes. The authors' filters were not applied to this entry. The sample data list hundreds of thousands of distinct CDR3 sequences, and 45% to 55% of these were observed just once. Around half of the sample goes to the ten largest clones.

This chain is built from TRBV29-1 and TRBJ2-7, with 9 bases matching TRBD1. Source material: peripheral blood. The source of this sequence is an adult man with Graves' ophthalmopathy. The DNA reads as follows: TGCAGCGCTAAGGGACAGGGAAACGAGCAGTACTTC. Protein translation: CSAKGQGNEQYF.